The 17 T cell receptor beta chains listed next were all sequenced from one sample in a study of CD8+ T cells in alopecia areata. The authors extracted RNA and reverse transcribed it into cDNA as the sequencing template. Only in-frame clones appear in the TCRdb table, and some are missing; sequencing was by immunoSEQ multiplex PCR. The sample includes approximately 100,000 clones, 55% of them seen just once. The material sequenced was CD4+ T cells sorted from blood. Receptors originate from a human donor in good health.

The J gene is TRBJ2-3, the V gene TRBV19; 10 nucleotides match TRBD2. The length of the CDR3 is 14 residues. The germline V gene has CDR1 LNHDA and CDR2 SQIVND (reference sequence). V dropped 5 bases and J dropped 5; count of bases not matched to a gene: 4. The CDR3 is CASSRWTSGDTQYF. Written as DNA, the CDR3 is TGTGCCAGTAGTCGATGGACTAGCGGAGATACGCAGTATTTT.

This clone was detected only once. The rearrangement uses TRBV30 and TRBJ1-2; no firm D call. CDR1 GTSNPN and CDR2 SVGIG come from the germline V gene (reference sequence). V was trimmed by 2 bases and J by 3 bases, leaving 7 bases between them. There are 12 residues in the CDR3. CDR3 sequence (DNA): TGTGCCTGGAGTTCTTCACACTATGGCTACACCTTC. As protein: CAWSSSHYGYTF. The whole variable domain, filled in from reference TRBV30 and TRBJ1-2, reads SQTIHQWPATLVQPVGSPLSLECTVEGTSNPNLYWYRQAAGRGLQLLFYSVGIGQISSEVPQNLSASRPQDRQFILSSKKLLLSDSGFYLCAWSSSHYGYTFGSGTRLTVV.

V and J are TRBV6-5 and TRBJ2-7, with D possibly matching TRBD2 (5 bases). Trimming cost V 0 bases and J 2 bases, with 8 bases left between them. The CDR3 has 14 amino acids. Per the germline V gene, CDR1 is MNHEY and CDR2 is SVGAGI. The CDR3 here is CASSYSGSAYEQYF. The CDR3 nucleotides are TGTGCCAGCAGTTACTCGGGGAGCGCCTACGAGCAGTACTTC.

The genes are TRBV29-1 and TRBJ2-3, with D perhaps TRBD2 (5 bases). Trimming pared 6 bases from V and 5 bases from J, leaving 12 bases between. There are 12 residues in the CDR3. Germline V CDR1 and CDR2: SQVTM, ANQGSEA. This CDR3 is CSVRPGEDTQYF. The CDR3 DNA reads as TGCAGCGTCCGCCCCGGGGAAGATACGCAGTATTTT.

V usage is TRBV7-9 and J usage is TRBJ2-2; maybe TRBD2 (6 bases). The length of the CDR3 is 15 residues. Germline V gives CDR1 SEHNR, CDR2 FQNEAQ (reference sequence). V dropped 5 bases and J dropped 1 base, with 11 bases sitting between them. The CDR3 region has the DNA TGTGCCAGCAGCCCAGCGGGTTTGAACACCGGGGAGCTGTTTTTT. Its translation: CASSPAGLNTGELFF.

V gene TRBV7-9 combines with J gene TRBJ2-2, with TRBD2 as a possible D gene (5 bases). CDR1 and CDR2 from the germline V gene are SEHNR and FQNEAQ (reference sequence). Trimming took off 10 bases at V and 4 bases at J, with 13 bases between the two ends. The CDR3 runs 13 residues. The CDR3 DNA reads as TGTGCCACCGAGCCCCGGGGCACCGGGGAGCTGTTTTTT. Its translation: CATEPRGTGELFF.

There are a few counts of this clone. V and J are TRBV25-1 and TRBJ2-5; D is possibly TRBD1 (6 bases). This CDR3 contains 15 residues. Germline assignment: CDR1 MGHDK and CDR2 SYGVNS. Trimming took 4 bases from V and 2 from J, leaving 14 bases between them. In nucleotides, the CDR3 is TGTGCCAGCAGTGGTAGAGACAGGCTACAAGAGACCCAGTACTTC. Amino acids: CASSGRDRLQETQYF.

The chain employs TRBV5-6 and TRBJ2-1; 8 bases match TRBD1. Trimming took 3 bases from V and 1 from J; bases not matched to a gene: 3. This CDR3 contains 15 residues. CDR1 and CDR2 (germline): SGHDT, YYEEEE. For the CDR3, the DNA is TGTGCCAGCAGCTCGGGACAGGTTTCCTACAATGAGCAGTTCTTC. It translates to CASSSGQVSYNEQFF.

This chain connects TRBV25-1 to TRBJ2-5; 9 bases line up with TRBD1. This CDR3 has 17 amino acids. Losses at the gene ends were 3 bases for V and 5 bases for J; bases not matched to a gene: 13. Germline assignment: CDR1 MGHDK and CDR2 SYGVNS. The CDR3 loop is CASSDRTGAGFRETQYF. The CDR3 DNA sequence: TGTGCCAGCAGTGATCGGACAGGGGCGGGGTTTAGGGAGACCCAGTACTTC.

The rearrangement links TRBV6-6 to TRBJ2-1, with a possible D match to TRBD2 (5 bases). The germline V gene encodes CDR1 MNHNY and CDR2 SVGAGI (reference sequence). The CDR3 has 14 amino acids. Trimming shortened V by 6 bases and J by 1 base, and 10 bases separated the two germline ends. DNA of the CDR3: TGTGCCAGCAGGAGAGGCGGGTCCTACAATGAGCAGTTCTTC. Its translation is CASRRGGSYNEQFF.

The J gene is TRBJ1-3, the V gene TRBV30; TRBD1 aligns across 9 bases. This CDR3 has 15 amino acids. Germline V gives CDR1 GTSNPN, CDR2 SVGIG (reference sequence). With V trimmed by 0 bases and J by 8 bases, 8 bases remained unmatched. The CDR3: CAWSVLGDRVHTIYF. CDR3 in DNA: TGTGCCTGGAGTGTACTGGGGGACAGGGTGCACACCATATATTTT. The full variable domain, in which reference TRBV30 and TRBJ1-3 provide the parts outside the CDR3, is SQTIHQWPATLVQPVGSPLSLECTVEGTSNPNLYWYRQAAGRGLQLLFYSVGIGQISSEVPQNLSASRPQDRQFILSSKKLLLSDSGFYLCAWSVLGDRVHTIYFGEGSWLTVV.

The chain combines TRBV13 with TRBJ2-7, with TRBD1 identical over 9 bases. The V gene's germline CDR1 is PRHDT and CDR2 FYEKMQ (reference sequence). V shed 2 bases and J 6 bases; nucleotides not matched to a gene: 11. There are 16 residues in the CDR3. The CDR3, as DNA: TGTGCCAGCAGCTTATGCTCTTCGGGACAGGGCTGCGAGCAGTACTTC. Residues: CASSLCSSGQGCEQYF.

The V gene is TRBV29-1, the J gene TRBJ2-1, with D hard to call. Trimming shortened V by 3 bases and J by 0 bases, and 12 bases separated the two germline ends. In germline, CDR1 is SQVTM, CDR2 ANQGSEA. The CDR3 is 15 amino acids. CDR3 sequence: CSVDSRASSYNEQFF. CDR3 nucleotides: TGCAGCGTTGATTCAAGAGCAAGCTCCTACAATGAGCAGTTCTTC.

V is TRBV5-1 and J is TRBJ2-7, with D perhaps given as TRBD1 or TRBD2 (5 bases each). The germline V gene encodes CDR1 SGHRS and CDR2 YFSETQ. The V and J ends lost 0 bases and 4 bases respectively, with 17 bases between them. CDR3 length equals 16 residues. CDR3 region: CASSLAAGTWGYEQYF. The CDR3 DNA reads TGCGCCAGCAGCTTGGCTGCCGGGACGTGGGGTTACGAGCAGTACTTC.

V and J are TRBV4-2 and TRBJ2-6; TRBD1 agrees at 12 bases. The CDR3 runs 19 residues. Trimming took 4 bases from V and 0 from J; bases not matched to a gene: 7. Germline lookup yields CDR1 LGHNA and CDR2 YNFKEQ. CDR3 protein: CASSPLKGQGASGANVLTF. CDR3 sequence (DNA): TGTGCCAGCAGCCCCCTGAAGGGACAGGGGGCCTCTGGGGCCAACGTCCTGACTTTC.

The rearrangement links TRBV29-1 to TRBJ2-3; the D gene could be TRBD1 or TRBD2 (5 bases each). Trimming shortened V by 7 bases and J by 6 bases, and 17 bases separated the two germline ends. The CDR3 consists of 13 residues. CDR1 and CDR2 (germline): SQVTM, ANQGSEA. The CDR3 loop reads CSGDGGNWDTQYF. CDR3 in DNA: TGCAGCGGGGATGGGGGTAATTGGGATACGCAGTATTTT.

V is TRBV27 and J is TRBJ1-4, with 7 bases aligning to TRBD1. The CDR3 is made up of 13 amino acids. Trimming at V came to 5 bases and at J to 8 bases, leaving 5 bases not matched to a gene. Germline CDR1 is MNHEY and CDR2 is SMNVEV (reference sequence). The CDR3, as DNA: TGTGCCAGCAGTAGGACAGGTTACGAAAAACTGTTTTTT. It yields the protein CASSRTGYEKLFF.